One and the same sample provided the 25 T cell receptor beta chains below, sequenced in a study of shared clonotypes between healthy human individuals. Profiling relied on immunoSEQ multiplex PCR, and the TCRdb table lists in-frame clones only, not all of them. The sample records 950,000 to 1,100,000 clones, around 78% being singletons. The source material was memory CD4+ T cells from PBMCs. Subset here: CD45RA-negative fraction. The receptor source for this set is a man younger than 30 in good health. Some clones in this sample may be carry-over from other donors' samples.

Note on this clone: Just one base apart from a much larger clone, this may be a read error. In the same sample, other DNA sequences code for this CDR3. The chain couples TRBV29-1 to TRBJ2-7; the match to TRBD2 covers 13 bases. From germline, CDR1 is SQVTM and CDR2 ANQGSEA. The CDR3 has 13 residues. CDR3 protein: CSTLRTSGSEQYF. CDR3 bases: TGTAGCACCCTGAGGACTAGCGGGAGCGAGCAGTACTTC.

The chain carries TRBV28 and TRBJ2-5; D ambiguous. CDR3 size: 11 residues. The germline CDR1 and CDR2 sequences are MDHEN and SYDVKM. V lost 6 bases and J lost 11, with 13 bases in between. The CDR3 here is CASRSDSTQYF. CDR3 DNA sequence: TGTGCCAGCAGATCCGACTCCACACAGTACTTC.

A remark on this clone: Other DNA sequences in the same sample also yield this CDR3. The V and J genes are TRBV7-3 and TRBJ2-1; D not resolved. From germline, CDR1 is SGHTA and CDR2 FQGTGA. Trimming pared 0 bases from V and 6 bases from J, leaving 3 bases between. The CDR3 length is 12 residues. CDR3 residues: CASSLTSNEQFF. The CDR3 nucleotides read TGTGCCAGCAGCTTAACTAGCAATGAGCAGTTCTTC. Complete variable domain (other parts from reference TRBV7-3 and TRBJ2-1): GAGVSQTPSNKVTEKGKYVELRCDPISGHTALYWYRQSLGQGPEFLIYFQGTGAADDSGLPNDRFFAVRPEGSVSTLKIQRTERGDSAVYLCASSLTSNEQFFGPGTRLTVL.

Of note for this clone: Other DNA sequences of this sample code for an identical CDR3. The chain uses TRBV28 and TRBJ1-5, with a weak D call TRBD1 (5 bases). The CDR3 is 14 residues long. V was trimmed by 3 bases and J by 2 bases, leaving 8 bases between them. Germline lookup yields CDR1 MDHEN and CDR2 SYDVKM. CDR3 region: CASSFGRGNQPQHF. The CDR3 DNA is TGTGCCAGCAGTTTCGGCAGGGGCAATCAGCCCCAGCATTTT.

V and J are TRBV5-6 and TRBJ1-5, with D unclear. The CDR3 contains 13 residues. CDR1 and CDR2 (germline): SGHDT, YYEEEE. With 4 bases removed from V and 5 bases from J, the gap between germline ends came to 10 bases. CDR3 nucleotide sequence: TGTGCCAGCAGCCGACGCCGCGATCAGCCCCAGCATTTT. Protein: CASSRRRDQPQHF.

The chain has TRBV9 and TRBJ2-3, with D maybe TRBD2 (5 bases). This CDR3 contains 14 residues. Germline V gene data show CDR1 as SGDLS and CDR2 as YYNGEE. Trimming took off 3 bases at V and 0 bases at J, with 8 bases between the two ends. The CDR3 protein is CASSERTSTDTQYF. The CDR3 region has the DNA TGTGCCAGCAGCGAACGGACTAGCACAGATACGCAGTATTTT. Full variable domain (rest looked up from reference TRBV9 and TRBJ2-3): DSGVTQTPKHLITATGQRVTLRCSPRSGDLSVYWYQQSLDQGLQFLIQYYNGEERAKGNILERFSAQQFPDLHSELNLSSLELGDSALYFCASSERTSTDTQYFGPGTRLTVL.

Here the CDR3 DNA reads TGTGCCAGCAGCTTAATGGGCTCAGGAAACACCATATATTTT. It codes for CASSLMGSGNTIYF. The V gene is TRBV13, the J gene TRBJ1-3; D is undetermined. This CDR3 has 14 amino acids. Germline loops: CDR1 PRHDT, CDR2 FYEKMQ (reference sequence). V was cut by 2 bases and J by 4 bases, with 9 bases left in between. Using reference TRBV13 and TRBJ1-3 for the parts outside the CDR3, the full variable domain is AAGVIQSPRHLIKEKRETATLKCYPIPRHDTVYWYQQGPGQDPQFLISFYEKMQSDKGSIPDRFSAQQFSDYHSELNMSSLELGDSALYFCASSLMGSGNTIYFGEGSWLTVV.

This chain uses TRBV14 with TRBJ2-5; TRBD2 aligns across 11 bases. The CDR3 runs to 15 residues. Germline V gene data show CDR1 as SGHDN and CDR2 as FVKESK. Germline trimming cut 4 bases from V and 5 bases from J; bases unmatched to any gene: 6. The CDR3 DNA follows: TGTGCCAGCAGCCGAGGACTAGCGGGTAGGGAGACCCAGTACTTC. It encodes CASSRGLAGRETQYF.

This clone has just a few counts. The chain recombines TRBV7-9 with TRBJ2-1, with 7 positions matching TRBD2. The V and J ends lost 5 bases and 0 bases, in that order; junction bases with no gene match: 4. Germline loops: CDR1 SEHNR, CDR2 FQNEAQ (reference sequence). There are 15 residues in the CDR3. CDR3 residues: CASSEWGGSYNEQFF. DNA of the CDR3: TGTGCCAGCAGCGAGTGGGGGGGCTCCTACAATGAGCAGTTCTTC.

This clone has only a few counts. The chain has TRBV6-1 and TRBJ2-7; TRBD2 aligns across 14 bases. The J segment lost 5 bases and the V segment lost 0 bases, leaving 9 bases of the junction unmatched. CDR1 is MNHNS and CDR2 is SASEGT in the germline V gene. The CDR3 runs 18 residues. CDR3 amino acids: CASSEARRTSGRINEQYF. The CDR3 DNA sequence: TGTGCCAGCAGTGAAGCGAGGAGGACTAGCGGGAGGATTAACGAGCAGTACTTC.

This sequence joins TRBV29-1 and TRBJ2-3; no clear D. The V and J ends lost 5 bases and 1 base respectively, with 7 bases between them. This CDR3 is 12 amino acids long. Germline CDR1 SQVTM, CDR2 ANQGSEA. CDR3 in amino acids: CSVKVGTDTQYF. For the CDR3, the DNA is TGCAGCGTTAAGGTGGGCACAGATACGCAGTATTTT.

The chain recombines TRBV6-1 with TRBJ1-2, with TRBD1 as a possible D gene (5 bases). The CDR3 is 16 residues long. Looked up from germline, CDR1 is MNHNS and CDR2 is SASEGT. V lost 0 bases, J lost 0 bases, and 11 bases lay in between. CDR3: CASSEARRETNYGYTF. CDR3 DNA: TGTGCCAGCAGTGAAGCGCGCAGGGAAACTAACTATGGCTACACCTTC.

CDR3 DNA: TGTGCCAGCAGCTTAGCTAGCACGGGACCCATGAACACTGAAGCTTTCTTT. Translated: CASSLASTGPMNTEAFF. The chain carries TRBV7-2 and TRBJ1-1; D might be TRBD1 (5 bases). This CDR3 has 17 residues. Germline CDR1 reads SGHTA; CDR2 reads FQGNSA. V lost 0 bases and J 0 bases, leaving 14 bases between the germline ends.

The chain employs TRBV2 and TRBJ2-2; 9 bases align to TRBD1. Per the germline V gene, CDR1 is SNHLY and CDR2 is FYNNEI. This CDR3 has 14 amino acids. V was pared by 8 bases and J by 6 bases, with 7 bases of the junction left unmatched. DNA for the CDR3: TGTGCCAGCGGGGGACAGGGTAGATCCGGGGAGCTGTTTTTT. Its translation is CASGGQGRSGELFF.

The chain links TRBV4-2 to TRBJ2-2; weak D call: TRBD1 (5 bases). Germline lookup yields CDR1 LGHNA and CDR2 YNFKEQ. The V gene lost 8 bases and the J gene lost 2 bases, with 12 bases spanning the gap. This CDR3 has 14 amino acids. CDR3 protein: CASRWGGNTGELFF. The CDR3, as DNA: TGTGCCAGCCGTTGGGGCGGAAACACCGGGGAGCTGTTTTTT.

The chain links TRBV11-2 to TRBJ2-3; 9 bases fit TRBD2. Germline CDR1 reads SGHAT; CDR2 reads FQNNGV. The CDR3 loop spans 17 amino acids. V lost 0 bases, J lost 3 bases, and 7 bases stayed unmatched. CDR3 nucleotides: TGTGCCAGCAGCTTAGATCTCGGCGGGAGGGTTACAGATACGCAGTATTTT. Translation gives CASSLDLGGRVTDTQYF.

This chain connects TRBV5-1 to TRBJ2-3, with D tentatively TRBD2 (6 bases). V gave up 4 bases and J gave up 12 bases, with 18 bases separating them. The CDR3 sequence is 13 residues long. Germline CDR1 reads SGHRS; CDR2 reads YFSETQ. CDR3 coding DNA: TGCGCCAGCAGCCCGGGGACTGGCGAGTCACAGTATTTT. Amino acids: CASSPGTGESQYF.

Comments on this clone: Additional DNA sequences in this sample encode the identical CDR3. The rearrangement joins TRBV6-5 to TRBJ2-6, with D unresolved. Germline CDR1 is MNHEY and CDR2 is SVGAGI. The length of the CDR3 is 15 residues. Trimming took off 0 bases at V and 1 base at J, with 4 bases between the two ends. Here the CDR3 DNA reads TGTGCCAGCAGTTACTCCGGGTCTGGGGCCAACGTCCTGACTTTC. Translation: CASSYSGSGANVLTF.

This clone was found once. The chain is built from TRBV5-1 and TRBJ2-1, with D possibly TRBD1 on 5 matching bases. Trimming stripped 1 base from V and 9 bases from J, with 8 bases between. The CDR3 contains 12 residues. Germline CDR1 reads SGHRS; CDR2 reads YFSETQ. The CDR3 sequence: CASSLFQGEQFF. CDR3 nucleotide sequence: TGCGCCAGCAGCTTGTTCCAGGGTGAGCAGTTCTTC. Looking up the rest from reference TRBV5-1 and TRBJ2-1 gives the full variable domain: KAGVTQTPRYLIKTRGQQVTLSCSPISGHRSVSWYQQTPGQGLQFLFEYFSETQRNKGNFPGRFSGRQFSNSRSEMNVSTLELGDSALYLCASSLFQGEQFFGPGTRLTVL.

The J gene is TRBJ1-1, the V gene TRBV28, with D perhaps matching TRBD1 (5 bases). Germline V gives CDR1 MDHEN, CDR2 SYDVKM. The CDR3 runs to 13 residues. V was trimmed by 6 bases and J by 3 bases, leaving 11 bases between them. CDR3: CASSPGRYTEAFF. Written as DNA, the CDR3 is TGTGCCAGCAGCCCGGGACGGTACACTGAAGCTTTCTTT.

The chain combines TRBV7-2 with TRBJ2-4; 8 bases line up with TRBD1. The V gene's germline CDR1 is SGHTA and CDR2 FQGNSA. Losses at the gene ends were 5 bases for V and 1 base for J; bases not matched to a gene: 1. This CDR3 region has 14 residues. The CDR3 sequence: CASSTGGAKNIQYF. CDR3 sequence (DNA): TGTGCCAGCAGCACAGGGGGTGCCAAAAACATTCAGTACTTC.

This sequence joins TRBV28 and TRBJ2-3; possible D gene TRBD2, 6 bases. CDR1 and CDR2 from the germline V gene are MDHEN and SYDVKM. Deletions cut 7 bases from V and 2 bases from J, with 13 bases between. This CDR3 has 14 amino acids. CDR3 coding DNA: TGTGCCAGCACCCCTGGCGGGAACACAGATACGCAGTATTTT. Translation gives CASTPGGNTDTQYF.

The gene calls are TRBV7-2 and TRBJ2-1; perhaps D is TRBD1 or TRBD2 (6 bases each). The germline V gene encodes CDR1 SGHTA and CDR2 FQGNSA. The V and J ends lost 1 base and 10 bases respectively, with 14 bases between them. The CDR3 length is 14 residues. CDR3 region: CASSLDPGAREQFF. Written as DNA, the CDR3 is TGTGCCAGCAGCTTAGACCCGGGGGCTCGGGAGCAGTTCTTC.

The chain links TRBV30 to TRBJ2-3, with 7 nucleotides matching TRBD2. Unmatched junction bases numbered 15, after V lost 3 bases and J lost 3 bases. CDR1 is GTSNPN, CDR2 SVGIG, per germline (reference sequence). The CDR3 is 17 amino acids. The CDR3 bases are TGTGCCTGGAGCAAGCGGGACGACGGCGGCGATACAGATACGCAGTATTTT. Translation: CAWSKRDDGGDTDTQYF. Filled out from reference TRBV30 and TRBJ2-3, the complete variable domain reads SQTIHQWPATLVQPVGSPLSLECTVEGTSNPNLYWYRQAAGRGLQLLFYSVGIGQISSEVPQNLSASRPQDRQFILSSKKLLLSDSGFYLCAWSKRDDGGDTDTQYFGPGTRLTVL.

The chain joins TRBV6-6 to TRBJ2-7; TRBD1 matches 7 bases. CDR3 size: 12 residues. Germline CDR1 and CDR2: MNHNY and SVGAGI (reference sequence). With 11 bases clipped from V and 3 bases from J, the junction kept 7 bases outside the gene matches. CDR3 in amino acids: CAPEQGVYEQYF. The CDR3 coding sequence is TGTGCCCCCGAGCAGGGGGTCTACGAGCAGTACTTC.